This T cell receptor (beta chain) was documented in a study of T-cell memory formation after mild COVID-19. Findings of the study overall: The finding that pre-infection memory included some responding clones suggested that cross-reactive memory joined. Whereas later expanders leaned CD4+, clones contracting day 15 to 85 showed a balanced CD4/CD8 makeup. Contracting CD4+ clones were located mainly in CM and EM, and CD8+ clones in EMRA.

Only a few counts were recorded for this clonotype. The antigen is not known. The V gene's germline CDR1 is KGHSH and CDR2 LQKENI. The CDR3 covers 13 residues. Deletions cut 3 bases from V and 8 bases from J, with 11 bases between. Barcoded TCR alpha and TCR beta cDNA libraries with UMIs came from 5'RACE using constant-segment primers. TCRdb ran MiXCR on the 5' RACE reads and lists one entry per CDR3 protein. The data hold 280,000 or so distinct CDR3 sequences, with less than 9.5% observed a single time. The rearrangement joins TRBV18 to TRBJ2-1; TRBD1 is a possible D gene (6 bases). The specimen sequenced was PBMCs or a T cell subset sorted from them (not recorded which). The receptor's source is a man between 18 and 35 years old who had mild COVID-19 (a few samples of this study predate the infection). Cell type and time point are not known. CDR3: CASSPNRDDEQFF. As DNA, the CDR3 is TGTGCCAGCTCACCCAACAGGGACGATGAGCAGTTCTTC.